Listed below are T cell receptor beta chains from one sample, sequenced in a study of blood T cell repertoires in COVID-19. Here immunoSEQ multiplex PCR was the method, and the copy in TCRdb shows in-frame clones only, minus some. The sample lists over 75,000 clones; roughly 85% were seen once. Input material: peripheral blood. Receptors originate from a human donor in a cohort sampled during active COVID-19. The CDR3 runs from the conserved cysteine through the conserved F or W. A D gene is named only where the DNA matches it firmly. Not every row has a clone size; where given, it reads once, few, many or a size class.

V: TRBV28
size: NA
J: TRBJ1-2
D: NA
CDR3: CASSLGTGNGYTF
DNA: TGTGCCAGCAGTTTGGGTACAGGGAATGGCTACACCTTC

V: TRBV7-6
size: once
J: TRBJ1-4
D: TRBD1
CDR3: CASSLYSLDRAGLFF
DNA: TGTGCCAGCAGCCTTTATTCCCTGGACAGGGCGGGACTGTTTTTT

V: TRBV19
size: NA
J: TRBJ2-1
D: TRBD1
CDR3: CASSVLDRGPYNEQFF
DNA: TGTGCCAGTAGTGTCCTAGACAGGGGCCCTTACAATGAGCAGTTCTTC

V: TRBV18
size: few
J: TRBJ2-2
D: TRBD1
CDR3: CASSPSQGMFAGELFF
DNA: TGTGCCAGCTCACCATCACAGGGGATGTTCGCCGGGGAGCTGTTTTTT

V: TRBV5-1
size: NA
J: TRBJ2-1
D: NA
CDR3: CASSQQGDNNEQFF
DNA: TGCGCCAGCAGCCAACAGGGAGATAACAATGAGCAGTTCTTC

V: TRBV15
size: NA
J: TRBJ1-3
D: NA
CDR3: CATSSPRGRGSGNTIYF
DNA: TGTGCCACCAGCAGTCCGAGAGGTCGGGGCTCTGGAAACACCATATATTTT

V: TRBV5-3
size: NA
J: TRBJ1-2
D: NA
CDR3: CARSFGGQGIYGYTF
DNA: TGTGCCAGAAGCTTCGGTGGACAAGGAATCTATGGCTACACCTTC

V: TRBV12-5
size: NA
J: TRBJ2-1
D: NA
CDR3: CASGSRWADTYNEQFF
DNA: TGTGCTAGTGGCTCCAGGTGGGCGGACACCTACAATGAGCAGTTCTTC

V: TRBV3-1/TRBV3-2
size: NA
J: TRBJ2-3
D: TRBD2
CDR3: CASSHSGNTDTQYF
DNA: TGTGCCAGCAGCCATAGCGGGAATACAGATACGCAGTATTTT

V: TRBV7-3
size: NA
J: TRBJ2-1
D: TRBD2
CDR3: CASSPSGGVYNEQFF
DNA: TGTGCCAGCAGCCCTAGCGGGGGGGTGTACAATGAGCAGTTCTTC

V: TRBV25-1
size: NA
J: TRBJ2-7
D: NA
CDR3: CASSDPGLSYEQYF
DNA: TGTGCCAGCAGTGATCCAGGGCTGTCCTACGAGCAGTACTTC

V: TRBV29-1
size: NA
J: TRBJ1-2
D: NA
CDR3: CSVFLQDSSAYGYTF
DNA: TGCAGCGTCTTCCTACAGGACAGCAGCGCCTATGGCTACACCTTC

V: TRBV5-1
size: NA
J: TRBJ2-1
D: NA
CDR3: CASSLEQSYNEQFF
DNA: TGCGCCAGCAGCTTGGAACAGTCCTACAATGAGCAGTTCTTC

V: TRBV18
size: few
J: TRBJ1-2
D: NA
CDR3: CASSPQVAAEYGYTF
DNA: TGTGCCAGCTCACCACAGGTTGCGGCAGAGTATGGCTACACCTTC

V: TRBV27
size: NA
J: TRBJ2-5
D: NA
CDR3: CASSLRPGGSQETQYF
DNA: TGTGCCAGCAGTCTCCGCCCCGGGGGTAGCCAAGAGACCCAGTACTTC

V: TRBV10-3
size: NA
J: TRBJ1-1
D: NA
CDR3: CAISESKESNTEAFF
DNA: TGTGCCATCAGTGAGTCGAAGGAGTCGAACACTGAAGCTTTCTTT

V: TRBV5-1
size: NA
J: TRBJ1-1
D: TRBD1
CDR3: CASSLVAGGVINTEAFF
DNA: TGCGCCAGCAGCTTGGTTGCAGGGGGCGTAATTAACACTGAAGCTTTCTTT

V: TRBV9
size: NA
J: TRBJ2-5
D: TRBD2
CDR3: CASSVGFGGLAGETQYF
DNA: TGTGCCAGCAGCGTAGGATTCGGAGGACTAGCCGGAGAGACCCAGTACTTC

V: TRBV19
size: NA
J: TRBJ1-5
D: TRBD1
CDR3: CASSTIGGQRNQPQHF
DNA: TGTGCCAGTAGTACAATTGGGGGACAGAGAAATCAGCCCCAGCATTTT

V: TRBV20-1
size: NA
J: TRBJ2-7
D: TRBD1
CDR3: CSAGQVYEQYF
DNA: TGCAGTGCTGGACAGGTATACGAGCAGTACTTC

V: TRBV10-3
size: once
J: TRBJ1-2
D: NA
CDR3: CAISGDTGYGYTF
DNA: TGTGCCATCAGTGGGGACACCGGCTATGGCTACACCTTC

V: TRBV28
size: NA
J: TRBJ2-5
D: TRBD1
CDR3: CASSFPGQGEQETQYF
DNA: TGTGCCAGCAGTTTCCCGGGACAGGGCGAGCAAGAGACCCAGTACTTC

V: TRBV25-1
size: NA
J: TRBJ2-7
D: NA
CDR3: CASSDWGNSYEQYF
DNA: TGTGCCAGCAGCGATTGGGGCAACTCCTACGAGCAGTACTTC

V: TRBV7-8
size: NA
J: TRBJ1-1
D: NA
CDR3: CASSLTGSATEAFF
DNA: TGTGCCAGCAGCTTAACAGGATCGGCCACTGAAGCTTTCTTT

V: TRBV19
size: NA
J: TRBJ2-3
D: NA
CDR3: CASTGTVTDTQYF
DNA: TGTGCCAGTACGGGGACTGTCACAGATACGCAGTATTTT

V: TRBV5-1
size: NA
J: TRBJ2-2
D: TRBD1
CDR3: CASSSRQGRTGELFF
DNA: TGCGCCAGCAGCTCCCGACAGGGAAGGACCGGGGAGCTGTTTTTT

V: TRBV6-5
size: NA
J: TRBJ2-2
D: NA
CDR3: CASSYGTPNTGELFF
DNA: TGTGCCAGCAGTTACGGGACTCCGAACACCGGGGAGCTGTTTTTT

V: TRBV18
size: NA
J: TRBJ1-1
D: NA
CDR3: CASSPPLSMNTEAFF
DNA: TGTGCCAGCTCACCACCGTTGTCTATGAACACTGAAGCTTTCTTT

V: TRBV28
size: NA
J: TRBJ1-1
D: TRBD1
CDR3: CASRTGGTTEAFF
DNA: TGTGCCAGCAGGACAGGGGGGACCACTGAAGCTTTCTTT

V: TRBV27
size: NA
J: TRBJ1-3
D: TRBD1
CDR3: CASSLSGQGRDTIYF
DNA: TGTGCCAGCAGTTTATCGGGACAGGGAAGGGACACCATATATTTT

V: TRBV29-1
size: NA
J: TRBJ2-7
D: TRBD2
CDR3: CSVVAGAPYEQYF
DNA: TGCAGCGTCGTAGCGGGTGCCCCCTACGAGCAGTACTTC

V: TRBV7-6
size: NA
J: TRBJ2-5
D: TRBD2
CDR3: CASSRGLAGEETQYF
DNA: TGTGCCAGCAGCCGGGGACTAGCGGGAGAGGAGACCCAGTACTTC

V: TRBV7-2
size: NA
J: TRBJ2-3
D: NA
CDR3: CASSLDPGSTDTQYF
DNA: TGTGCCAGCAGCTTAGATCCGGGGAGCACAGATACGCAGTATTTT

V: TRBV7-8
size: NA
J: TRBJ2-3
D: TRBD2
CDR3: CASSLSLAGGRDTQYF
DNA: TGTGCCAGCAGCTTAAGCCTAGCGGGGGGGCGAGATACGCAGTATTTT

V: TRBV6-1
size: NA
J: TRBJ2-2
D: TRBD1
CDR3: CASSVAGTGDTGELFF
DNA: TGTGCCAGCAGTGTCGCCGGGACAGGGGACACCGGGGAGCTGTTTTTT